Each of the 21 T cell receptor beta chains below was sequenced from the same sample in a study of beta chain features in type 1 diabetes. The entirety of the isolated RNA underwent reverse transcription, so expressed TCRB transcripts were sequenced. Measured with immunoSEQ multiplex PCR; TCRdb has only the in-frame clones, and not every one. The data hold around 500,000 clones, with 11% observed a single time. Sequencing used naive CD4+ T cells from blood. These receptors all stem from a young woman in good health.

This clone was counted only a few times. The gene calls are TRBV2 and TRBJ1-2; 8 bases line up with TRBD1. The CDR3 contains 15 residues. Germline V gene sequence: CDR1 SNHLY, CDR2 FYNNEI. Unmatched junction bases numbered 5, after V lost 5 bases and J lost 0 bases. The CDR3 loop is CASSLLGQANYGYTF. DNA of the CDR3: TGTGCCAGCAGTCTCTTGGGACAGGCTAACTATGGCTACACCTTC.

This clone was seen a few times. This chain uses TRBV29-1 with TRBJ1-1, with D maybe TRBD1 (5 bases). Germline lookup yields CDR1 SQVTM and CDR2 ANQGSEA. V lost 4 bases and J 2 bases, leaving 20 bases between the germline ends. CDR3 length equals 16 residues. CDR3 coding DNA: TGCAGCGTTGTCGGCGTAAAGGGGAAAAGAAACACTGAAGCTTTCTTT. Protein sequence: CSVVGVKGKRNTEAFF.

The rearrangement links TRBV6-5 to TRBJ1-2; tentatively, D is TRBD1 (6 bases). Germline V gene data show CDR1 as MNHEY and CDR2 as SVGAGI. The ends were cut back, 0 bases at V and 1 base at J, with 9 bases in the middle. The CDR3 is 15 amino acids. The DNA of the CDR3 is TGTGCCAGCAGTTACTCGCTACAGGGTAACTATGGCTACACCTTC. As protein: CASSYSLQGNYGYTF.

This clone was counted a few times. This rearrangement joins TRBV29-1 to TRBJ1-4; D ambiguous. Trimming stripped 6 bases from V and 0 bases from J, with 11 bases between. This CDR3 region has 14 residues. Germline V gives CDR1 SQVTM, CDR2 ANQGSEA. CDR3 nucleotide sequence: TGCAGCGTCCTTGATCACTCAACTAATGAAAAACTGTTTTTT. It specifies CSVLDHSTNEKLFF. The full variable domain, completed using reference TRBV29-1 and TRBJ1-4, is SAVISQKPSRDICQRGTSLTIQCQVDSQVTMMFWYRQQPGQSLTLIATANQGSEATYESGFVIDKFPISRPNLTFSTLTVSNMSPEDSSIYLCSVLDHSTNEKLFFGSGTQLSVL.

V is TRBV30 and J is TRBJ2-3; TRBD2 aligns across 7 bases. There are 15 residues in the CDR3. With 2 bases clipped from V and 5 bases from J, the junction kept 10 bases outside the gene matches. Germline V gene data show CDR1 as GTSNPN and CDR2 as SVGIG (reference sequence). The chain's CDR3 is CAWSRTGGRGDTQYF. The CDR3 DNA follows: TGTGCCTGGAGTCGGACTGGCGGGAGAGGAGATACGCAGTATTTT.

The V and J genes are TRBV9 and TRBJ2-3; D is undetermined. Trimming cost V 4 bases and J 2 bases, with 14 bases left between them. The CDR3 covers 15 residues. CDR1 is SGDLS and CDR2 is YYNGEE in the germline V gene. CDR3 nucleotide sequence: TGTGCCAGCAGCCCTATCCCAGACCCCACAGATACGCAGTATTTT. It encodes CASSPIPDPTDTQYF. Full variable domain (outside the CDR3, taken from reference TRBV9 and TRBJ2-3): DSGVTQTPKHLITATGQRVTLRCSPRSGDLSVYWYQQSLDQGLQFLIQYYNGEERAKGNILERFSAQQFPDLHSELNLSSLELGDSALYFCASSPIPDPTDTQYFGPGTRLTVL.

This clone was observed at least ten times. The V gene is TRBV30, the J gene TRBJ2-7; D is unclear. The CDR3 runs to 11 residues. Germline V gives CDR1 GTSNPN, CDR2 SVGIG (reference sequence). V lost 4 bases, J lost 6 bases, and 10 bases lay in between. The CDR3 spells CAWKTVIEQYF. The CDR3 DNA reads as TGTGCCTGGAAGACGGTTATCGAGCAGTACTTC.

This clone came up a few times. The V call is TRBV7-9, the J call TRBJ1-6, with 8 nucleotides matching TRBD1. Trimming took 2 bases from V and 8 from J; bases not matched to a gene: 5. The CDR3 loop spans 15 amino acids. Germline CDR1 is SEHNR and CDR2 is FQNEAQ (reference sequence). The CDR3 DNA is TGTGCCAGCAGCTTACGGGCAGGGGGCGATTCACCCCTCCACTTT. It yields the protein CASSLRAGGDSPLHF. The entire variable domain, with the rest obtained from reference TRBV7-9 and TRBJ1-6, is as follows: DTGVSQNPRHKITKRGQNVTFRCDPISEHNRLYWYRQTLGQGPEFLTYFQNEAQLEKSRLLSDRFSAERPKGSFSTLEIQRTEQGDSAMYLCASSLRAGGDSPLHFGNGTRLTVT.

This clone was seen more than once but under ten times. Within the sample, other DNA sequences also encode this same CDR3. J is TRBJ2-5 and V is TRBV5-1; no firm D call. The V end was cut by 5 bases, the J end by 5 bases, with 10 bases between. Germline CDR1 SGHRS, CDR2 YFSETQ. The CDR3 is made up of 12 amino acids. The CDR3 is CASSFSGETQYF. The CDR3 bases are TGCGCCAGCAGTTTTTCAGGCGAGACCCAGTACTTC.

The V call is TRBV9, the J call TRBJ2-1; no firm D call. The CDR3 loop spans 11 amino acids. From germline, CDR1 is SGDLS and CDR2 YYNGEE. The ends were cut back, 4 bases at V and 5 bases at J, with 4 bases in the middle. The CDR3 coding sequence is TGTGCCAGCAGCCCGGACAATGAGCAGTTCTTC. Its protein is CASSPDNEQFF.

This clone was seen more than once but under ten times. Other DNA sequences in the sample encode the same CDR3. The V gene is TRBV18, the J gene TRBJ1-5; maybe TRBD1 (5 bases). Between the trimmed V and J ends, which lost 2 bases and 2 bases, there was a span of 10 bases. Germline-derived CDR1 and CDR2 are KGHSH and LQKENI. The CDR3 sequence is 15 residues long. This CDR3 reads CASSPSGVGNQPQHF. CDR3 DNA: TGTGCCAGCTCACCATCGGGGGTCGGCAATCAGCCCCAGCATTTT.

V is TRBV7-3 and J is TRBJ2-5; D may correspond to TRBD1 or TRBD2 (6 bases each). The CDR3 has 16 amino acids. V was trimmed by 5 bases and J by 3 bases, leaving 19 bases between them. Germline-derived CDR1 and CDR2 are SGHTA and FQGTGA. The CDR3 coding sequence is TGTGCCAGCAGCAAGACGACCGGGGGCGCGGAAGAGACCCAGTACTTC. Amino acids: CASSKTTGGAEETQYF.

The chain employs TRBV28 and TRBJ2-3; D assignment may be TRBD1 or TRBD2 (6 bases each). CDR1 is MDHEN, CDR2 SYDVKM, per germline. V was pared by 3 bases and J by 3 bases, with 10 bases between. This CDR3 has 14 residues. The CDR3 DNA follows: TGTGCCAGCAGTTTCTGGGGGGCGACAGATACGCAGTATTTT. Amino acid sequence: CASSFWGATDTQYF.

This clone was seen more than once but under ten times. The CDR3 region has the DNA TGTGCCAGCAGTGGGACAGCTTATCAGCCCCAGCATTTT. This encodes CASSGTAYQPQHF. This chain links TRBV6-1 with TRBJ1-5; D perhaps matches TRBD1 (6 bases). The CDR3 is made up of 13 amino acids. CDR1 is MNHNS and CDR2 is SASEGT in the germline V gene. The V end lost 4 bases, the J end lost 5 bases, and 9 bases lay between the germline ends.

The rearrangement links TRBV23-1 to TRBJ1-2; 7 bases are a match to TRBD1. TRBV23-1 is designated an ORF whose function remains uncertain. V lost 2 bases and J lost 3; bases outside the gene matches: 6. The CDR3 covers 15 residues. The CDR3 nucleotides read TGCGCCAGCAGTCAAAGGAGGCAGGGGGACTATGGCTACACCTTC. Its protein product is CASSQRRQGDYGYTF.

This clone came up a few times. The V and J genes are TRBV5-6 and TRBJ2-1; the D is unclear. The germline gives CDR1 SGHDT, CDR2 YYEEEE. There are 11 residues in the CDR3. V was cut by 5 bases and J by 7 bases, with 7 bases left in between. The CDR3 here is CASSHRNEQFF. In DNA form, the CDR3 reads TGTGCCAGCAGTCACCGAAATGAGCAGTTCTTC.

The CDR3 sequence is CASSLRDGHYEQYF. CDR3 nucleotide sequence: TGTGCCAGCAGCTTAAGGGACGGACACTACGAGCAGTACTTC. The chain links TRBV7-8 to TRBJ2-7, with D perhaps TRBD1 or TRBD2 (5 bases each). V lost 2 bases to trimming and J lost 3 bases, with 11 bases between them. This CDR3 region has 14 residues. In germline, CDR1 is SGHVS, CDR2 FQNEAQ. Combining the CDR3 with reference TRBV7-8 and TRBJ2-7 gives the whole variable domain GAGVSQSPRYKVAKRGQDVALRCDPISGHVSLFWYQQALGQGPEFLTYFQNEAQLDKSGLPSDRFFAERPEGSVSTLKIQRTQQEDSAVYLCASSLRDGHYEQYFGPGTRLTVT.

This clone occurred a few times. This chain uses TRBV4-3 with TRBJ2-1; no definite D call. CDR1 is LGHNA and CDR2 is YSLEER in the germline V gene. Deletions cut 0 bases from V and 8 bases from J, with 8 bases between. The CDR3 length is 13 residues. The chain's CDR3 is CASSQDWSDEQFF. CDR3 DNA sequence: TGCGCCAGCAGCCAAGATTGGAGCGATGAGCAGTTCTTC.

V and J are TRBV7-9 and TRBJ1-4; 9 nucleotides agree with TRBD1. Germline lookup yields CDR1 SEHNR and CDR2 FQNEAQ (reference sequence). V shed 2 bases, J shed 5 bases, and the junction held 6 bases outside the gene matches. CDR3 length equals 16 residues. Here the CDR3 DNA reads TGTGCCAGCAGCTTAAGACCGGGACAGGGAAATGAAAAACTGTTTTTT. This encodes CASSLRPGQGNEKLFF.

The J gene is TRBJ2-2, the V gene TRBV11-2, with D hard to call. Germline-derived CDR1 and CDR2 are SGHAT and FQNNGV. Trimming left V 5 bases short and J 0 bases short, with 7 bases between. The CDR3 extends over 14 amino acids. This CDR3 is CASSHGANTGELFF. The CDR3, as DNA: TGTGCCAGCAGCCATGGAGCGAACACCGGGGAGCTGTTTTTT.

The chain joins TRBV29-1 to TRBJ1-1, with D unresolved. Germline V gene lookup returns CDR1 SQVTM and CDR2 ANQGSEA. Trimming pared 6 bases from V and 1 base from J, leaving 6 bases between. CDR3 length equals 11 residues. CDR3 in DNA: TGCAGCGTGCACAGGAACACTGAAGCTTTCTTT. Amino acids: CSVHRNTEAFF.